This is a list of T cell receptor beta chains from one sample in a study of blood T cell repertoires in COVID-19. Only in-frame clones appear in the TCRdb table, and some are missing; sequencing was by immunoSEQ multiplex PCR. The data show 100,000 to 120,000 clones, around 90% seen once. Sequencing was carried out using peripheral blood. These receptors all stem from a woman in her forties or fifties with acute or convalescent COVID-19. Each CDR3 is given with its conserved first and last residue. The D gene is left open where the match is weak. The size field is filled for only some rows; it gives once, few, many or a size class.

V gene: TRBV7-2; D gene: TRBD2; J gene: TRBJ2-7; clone size: .; CDR3 protein: CASSVSGGYEQYF; CDR3 DNA: TGTGCCAGCAGCGTTAGCGGGGGGTACGAGCAGTACTTC
V gene: TRBV2; D gene: .; J gene: TRBJ2-4; clone size: .; CDR3 protein: CASSEDRSFLAKNIQYF; CDR3 DNA: TGTGCCAGCAGTGAAGACAGGTCTTTCCTAGCCAAAAACATTCAGTACTTC
V gene: TRBV12-3/TRBV12-4; D gene: TRBD1; J gene: TRBJ1-2; clone size: .; CDR3 protein: CASSRDSYGYTF; CDR3 DNA: TGTGCCAGCAGCCGGGACAGCTATGGCTACACCTTC
V gene: TRBV10-3; D gene: .; J gene: TRBJ2-5; clone size: .; CDR3 protein: CAIRKEVWETQYF; CDR3 DNA: TGTGCCATCAGAAAGGAGGTGTGGGAGACCCAGTACTTC
V gene: TRBV30; D gene: TRBD1; J gene: TRBJ1-1; clone size: .; CDR3 protein: CAWSPDRGGTEAFF; CDR3 DNA: TGTGCCTGGAGCCCCGACAGGGGGGGCACTGAAGCTTTCTTT
V gene: TRBV3-1/TRBV3-2; D gene: .; J gene: TRBJ2-1; clone size: .; CDR3 protein: CASSQVPWAQRSYNEQFF; CDR3 DNA: TGTGCCAGCAGCCAAGTGCCCTGGGCACAACGCTCCTACAATGAGCAGTTCTTC
V gene: TRBV28; D gene: .; J gene: TRBJ2-7; clone size: .; CDR3 protein: CASSPPMAYEQYF; CDR3 DNA: TGTGCCAGCAGCCCACCCATGGCTTACGAGCAGTACTTC
V gene: TRBV2; D gene: .; J gene: TRBJ2-7; clone size: .; CDR3 protein: CASSEAQISSYEQYF; CDR3 DNA: TGTGCCAGCAGTGAAGCCCAAATTAGCTCCTACGAGCAGTACTTC
V gene: TRBV11-2; D gene: .; J gene: TRBJ1-6; clone size: .; CDR3 protein: CASSLADGGNNSPLHF; CDR3 DNA: TGTGCCAGCAGCTTAGCTGACGGGGGTAATAATTCACCCCTCCACTTT
V gene: TRBV10-3; D gene: .; J gene: TRBJ2-4; clone size: .; CDR3 protein: CAISDRLEGADQYF; CDR3 DNA: TGTGCCATCAGTGACCGGTTGGAGGGGGCCGATCAGTACTTC
V gene: TRBV27; D gene: TRBD2; J gene: TRBJ2-1; clone size: .; CDR3 protein: CASSGTSGHNEQFF; CDR3 DNA: TGTGCCAGCAGCGGAACTAGCGGCCACAATGAGCAGTTCTTC
V gene: TRBV2; D gene: TRBD1; J gene: TRBJ1-5; clone size: .; CDR3 protein: CASRGALGTGGRRNQPQHF; CDR3 DNA: TGTGCCAGCAGGGGGGCCCTCGGGACAGGGGGAAGGCGCAATCAGCCCCAGCATTTT
V gene: TRBV4-1; D gene: .; J gene: TRBJ1-3; clone size: .; CDR3 protein: CASSQDYRASGNTIYF; CDR3 DNA: TGCGCCAGCAGCCAAGATTACAGGGCCTCTGGAAACACCATATATTTT
V gene: TRBV18; D gene: .; J gene: TRBJ2-7; clone size: .; CDR3 protein: CASSPGGQDEQYF; CDR3 DNA: TGTGCCAGCTCACCAGGGGGCCAGGACGAGCAGTACTTC
V gene: TRBV7-9; D gene: TRBD2; J gene: TRBJ2-7; clone size: .; CDR3 protein: CASSLGLAGVAYEQYF; CDR3 DNA: TGTGCCAGCAGCTTAGGACTAGCGGGAGTGGCCTACGAGCAGTACTTC
V gene: TRBV28; D gene: .; J gene: TRBJ2-7; clone size: .; CDR3 protein: CASSPSPGLGAMTYEQYF; CDR3 DNA: TGTGCCAGCAGTCCCTCCCCGGGACTTGGGGCCATGACCTACGAGCAGTACTTC
V gene: TRBV4-2; D gene: TRBD1; J gene: TRBJ1-5; clone size: .; CDR3 protein: CASSSAGTGNQPQHF; CDR3 DNA: TGTGCCAGCAGCTCGGCCGGGACAGGAAATCAGCCCCAGCATTTT
V gene: TRBV9; D gene: TRBD2; J gene: TRBJ2-3; clone size: .; CDR3 protein: CASRPTSGGTDTQYF; CDR3 DNA: TGTGCCAGCAGACCGACTAGCGGAGGCACAGATACGCAGTATTTT
V gene: TRBV30; D gene: .; J gene: TRBJ2-5; clone size: .; CDR3 protein: CAWSRRAGQETQYF; CDR3 DNA: TGTGCCTGGAGTAGGAGGGCAGGACAAGAGACCCAGTACTTC
V gene: TRBV11-2; D gene: TRBD1; J gene: TRBJ1-3; clone size: .; CDR3 protein: CASSLEGTGENTIYF; CDR3 DNA: TGTGCCAGCAGCTTAGAAGGGACAGGCGAAAACACCATATATTTT
V gene: TRBV3-1/TRBV3-2; D gene: .; J gene: TRBJ2-3; clone size: .; CDR3 protein: CASSRRLGDTQYF; CDR3 DNA: TGTGCCAGCAGCCGCAGACTAGGAGATACGCAGTATTTT
V gene: TRBV19; D gene: TRBD1; J gene: TRBJ1-1; clone size: once; CDR3 protein: CASRRGQGRNTEAFF; CDR3 DNA: TGTGCCAGTAGAAGAGGACAGGGGAGGAACACTGAAGCTTTCTTT
V gene: TRBV4-2; D gene: TRBD2; J gene: TRBJ2-7; clone size: .; CDR3 protein: CASSQDMAASGRAYEQYF; CDR3 DNA: TGTGCCAGCAGCCAAGATATGGCGGCTAGCGGGCGTGCCTACGAGCAGTACTTC
V gene: TRBV18; D gene: TRBD2; J gene: TRBJ2-5; clone size: once; CDR3 protein: CASARASGTSRETQYF; CDR3 DNA: TGTGCCAGCGCACGGGCTAGCGGGACCTCGAGGGAGACCCAGTACTTC